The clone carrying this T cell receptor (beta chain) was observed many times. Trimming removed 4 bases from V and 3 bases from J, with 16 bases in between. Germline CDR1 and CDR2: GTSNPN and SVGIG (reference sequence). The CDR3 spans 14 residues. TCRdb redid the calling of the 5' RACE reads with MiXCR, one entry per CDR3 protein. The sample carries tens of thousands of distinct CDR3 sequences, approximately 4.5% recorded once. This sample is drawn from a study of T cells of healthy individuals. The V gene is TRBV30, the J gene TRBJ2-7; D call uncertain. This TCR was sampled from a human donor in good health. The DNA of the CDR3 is TGTGCCTGGAAGTCCGTCGGCAGTTTCTACGAGCAGTACTTC. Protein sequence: CAWKSVGSFYEQYF.